This T cell receptor beta chain was retrieved from a study of blood T cell repertoires in COVID-19. Turning to the study itself: There were acute and convalescent COVID-19 samples, and they came from the United States, Italy and Spain. Sources were T cells, B-cell-depleted T cells, or PBMCs; the material itself was cDNA or gDNA.

Original methodology: The authors estimated nucleated cell counts from reference gene primer amplification. Generated by immunoSEQ multiplex PCR, the TCRdb table keeps only in-frame clones and is missing some. The V and J calls and clone size were taken over from that table, and D and trimming were inferred from the DNA. The sample has about 39,000 clones; roughly 80% are singletons. Germline loops: CDR1 LNHDA, CDR2 SQIVND (reference sequence). The V gene end was trimmed by 3 bases and the J gene end by 7 bases; junction bases not matched to a gene: 14. CDR3 length: 20 residues. The chain couples TRBV19 to TRBJ2-2; the match to TRBD2 covers 16 bases. What was sequenced was peripheral blood. This TCR was sampled from a man aged 55 to 70 in a cohort sampled during active COVID-19. The CDR3 bases are TGTGCCAGTAGTATGAGACCGGGACTAGCGGGAGGGCCGAAGAACGGGGAGCTGTTTTTT. Encoded protein: CASSMRPGLAGGPKNGELFF.